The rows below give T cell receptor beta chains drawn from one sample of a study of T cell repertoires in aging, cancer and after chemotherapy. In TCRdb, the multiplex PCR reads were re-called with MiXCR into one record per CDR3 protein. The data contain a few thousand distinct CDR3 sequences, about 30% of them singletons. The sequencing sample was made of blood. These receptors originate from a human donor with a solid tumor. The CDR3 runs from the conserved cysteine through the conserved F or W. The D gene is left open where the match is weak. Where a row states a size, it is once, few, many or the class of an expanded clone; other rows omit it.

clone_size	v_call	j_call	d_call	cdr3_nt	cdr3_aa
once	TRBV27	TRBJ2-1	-	TGTGCCAGCACCAAGGGGGGCTCCTACAATGAGCAGTTCTTC	CASTKGGSYNEQFF
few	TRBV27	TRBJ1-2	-	TGTGCCAGCAGTTTATATGGGGATGGCTACACCTTC	CASSLYGDGYTF
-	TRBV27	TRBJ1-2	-	TGTGCCAGCAGTTTTCGGGGCTACTATGGCTACACCTTC	CASSFRGYYGYTF
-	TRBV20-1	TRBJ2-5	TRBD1	TGCAGTGCGCCGAGCGTGACAGGGAGTACCCAAGAGACCCAGTACTTC	CSAPSVTGSTQETQYF
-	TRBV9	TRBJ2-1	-	TGTGCCAGCAGCGTAGTGGACAACTACAATGAGCAGTTCTTC	CASSVVDNYNEQFF
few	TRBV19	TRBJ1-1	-	TGTGCCAGTATTAATAGCGGGGTTTGGGCTGAAGCTTTCTTT	CASINSGVWAEAFF
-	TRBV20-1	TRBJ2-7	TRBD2	TGCAGTGCTTTTCTTACTACTAGCGGGAGTTCGTACGAGCAGTACTTC	CSAFLTTSGSSYEQYF
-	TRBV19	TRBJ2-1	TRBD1	TGTGCCAGTAGTTTGGACAGGGACTACAATGAGCAGTTCTTC	CASSLDRDYNEQFF
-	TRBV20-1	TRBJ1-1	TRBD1	TGCAGTGCCAACAGGGACAGCGGAGGGACTGAAGCTTTCTTT	CSANRDSGGTEAFF
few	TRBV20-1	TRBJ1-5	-	TGCAGTGCTAGAGATCGAGGGGCGGGCAATCAGCCCCAGCATTTT	CSARDRGAGNQPQHF
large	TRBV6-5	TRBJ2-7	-	TGTGCCAGCAGTTACCGGACGGGGAGCTCCTACGAGCAGTACTTC	CASSYRTGSSYEQYF
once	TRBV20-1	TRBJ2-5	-	TGCAGTGCATTTCCCGTAGGCAGACCCCAGGAGACCCAGTACTTC	CSAFPVGRPQETQYF
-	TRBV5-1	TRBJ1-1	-	TGCGCCAGCAGTGAAGACCAATGGGGCACTGAAGCTTTCTTT	CASSEDQWGTEAFF
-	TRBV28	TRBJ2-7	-	TGTGCCAGCAGTTTAGGATGGAACCCACCCCCCTACGAGCAGTACTTC	CASSLGWNPPPYEQYF
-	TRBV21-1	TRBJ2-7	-	TGTGCCAGCTACCGGGACTACTCCTACGAGCAGTACTTC	CASYRDYSYEQYF
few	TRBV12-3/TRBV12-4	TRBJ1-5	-	TGTGCCAGCAGTTTTGGCATAAGCAATCAGCCCCAGCATTTT	CASSFGISNQPQHF
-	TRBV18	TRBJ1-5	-	TGTGCCAGCTCACCCGGGACAAAAGATCAGCCCCAGCATTTT	CASSPGTKDQPQHF
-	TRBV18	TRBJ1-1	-	TGTGCCAGCTCACCGCGCGATCGTGTGGCTTTCTTT	CASSPRDRVAFF